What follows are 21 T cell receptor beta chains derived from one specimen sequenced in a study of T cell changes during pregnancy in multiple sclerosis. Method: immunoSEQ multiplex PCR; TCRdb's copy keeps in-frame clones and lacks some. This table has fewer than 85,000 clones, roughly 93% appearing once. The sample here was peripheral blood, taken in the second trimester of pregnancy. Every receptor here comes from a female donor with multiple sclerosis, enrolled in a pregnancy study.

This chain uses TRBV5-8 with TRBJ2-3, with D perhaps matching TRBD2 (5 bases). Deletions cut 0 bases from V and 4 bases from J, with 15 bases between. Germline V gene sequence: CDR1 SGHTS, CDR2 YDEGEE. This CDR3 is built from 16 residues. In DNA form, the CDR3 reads TGTGCCAGCAGCTTGGGGGTTGCGGGTAATTCAGATACGCAGTATTTT. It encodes CASSLGVAGNSDTQYF. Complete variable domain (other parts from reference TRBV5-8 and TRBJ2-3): EAGVTQSPTHLIKTRGQQATLRCSPISGHTSVYWYQQALGLGLQFLLWYDEGEERNRGNFPPRFSGRQFPNYSSELNVNALELEDSALYLCASSLGVAGNSDTQYFGPGTRLTVL.

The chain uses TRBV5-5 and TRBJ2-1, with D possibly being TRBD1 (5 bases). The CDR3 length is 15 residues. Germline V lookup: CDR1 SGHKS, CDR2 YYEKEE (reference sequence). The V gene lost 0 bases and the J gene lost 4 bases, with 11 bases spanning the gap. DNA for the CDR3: TGTGCCAGCAGCTTGGTGGCAGGGCGGTACAATGAGCAGTTCTTC. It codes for CASSLVAGRYNEQFF.

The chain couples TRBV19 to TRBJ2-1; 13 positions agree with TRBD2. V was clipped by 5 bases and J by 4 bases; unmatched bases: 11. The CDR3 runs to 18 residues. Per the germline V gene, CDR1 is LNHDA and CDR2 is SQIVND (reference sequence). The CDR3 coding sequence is TGTGCCAGTAGTGTGCCCCTTGGGACTAGCGGGATTTACAATGAGCAGTTCTTC. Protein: CASSVPLGTSGIYNEQFF.

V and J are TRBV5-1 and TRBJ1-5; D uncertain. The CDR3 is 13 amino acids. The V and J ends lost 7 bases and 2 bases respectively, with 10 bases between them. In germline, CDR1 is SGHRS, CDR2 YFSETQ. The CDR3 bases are TGCGCCAGCTTGAGGTTGGGCAATCAGCCCCAGCATTTT. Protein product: CASLRLGNQPQHF.

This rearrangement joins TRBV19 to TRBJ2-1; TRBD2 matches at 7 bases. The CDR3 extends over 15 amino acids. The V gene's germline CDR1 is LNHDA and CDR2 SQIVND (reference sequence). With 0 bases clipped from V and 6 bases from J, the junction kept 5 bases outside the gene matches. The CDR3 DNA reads TGTGCCAGTAGTATAGATATGCGGGGGATCAATGAGCAGTTCTTC. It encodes CASSIDMRGINEQFF.

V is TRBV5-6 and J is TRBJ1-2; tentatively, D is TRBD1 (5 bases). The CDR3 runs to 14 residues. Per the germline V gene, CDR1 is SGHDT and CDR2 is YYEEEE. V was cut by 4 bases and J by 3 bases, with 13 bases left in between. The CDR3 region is CASSPGGGDYGYTF. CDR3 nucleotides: TGTGCCAGCAGCCCGGGGGGAGGAGACTATGGCTACACCTTC.

DNA of the CDR3: TGTGCCAGCAGCTTACCTAGCAACAGGGGCTATGGCTACACCTTC. This gives the protein CASSLPSNRGYGYTF. V and J are TRBV7-9 and TRBJ1-2; TRBD1 agrees at 7 bases. CDR1 is SEHNR and CDR2 is FQNEAQ in the germline V gene (reference sequence). Losses at the gene ends were 2 bases for V and 4 bases for J; bases not matched to a gene: 7. The CDR3 length is 15 residues.

CDR3 sequence: CASTEGSGANVLTF. The CDR3 nucleotides read TGTGCCAGTACCGAGGGTTCTGGGGCCAACGTCCTGACTTTC. The chain uses TRBV7-3 and TRBJ2-6; the D gene is possibly TRBD2 (5 bases). Germline V gene lookup returns CDR1 SGHTA and CDR2 FQGTGA. This CDR3 contains 14 residues. V dropped 9 bases and J dropped 1 base, with 10 bases sitting between them.

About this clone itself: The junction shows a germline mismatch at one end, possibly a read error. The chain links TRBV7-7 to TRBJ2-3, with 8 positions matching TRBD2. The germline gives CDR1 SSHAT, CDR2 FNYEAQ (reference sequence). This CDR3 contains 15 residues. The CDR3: CASSYGGGPTDTQYF. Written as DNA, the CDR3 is TGTGCTAGCAGCTACGGCGGGGGGCCTACAGATACGCAGTATTTT.

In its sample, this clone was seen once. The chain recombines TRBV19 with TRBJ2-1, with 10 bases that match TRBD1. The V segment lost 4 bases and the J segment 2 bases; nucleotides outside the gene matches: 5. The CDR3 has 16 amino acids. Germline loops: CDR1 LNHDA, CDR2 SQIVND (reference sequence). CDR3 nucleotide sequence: TGTGCCAGTAGTAACCGACAGGGGGCCCCCTACAATGAGCAGTTCTTC. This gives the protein CASSNRQGAPYNEQFF.

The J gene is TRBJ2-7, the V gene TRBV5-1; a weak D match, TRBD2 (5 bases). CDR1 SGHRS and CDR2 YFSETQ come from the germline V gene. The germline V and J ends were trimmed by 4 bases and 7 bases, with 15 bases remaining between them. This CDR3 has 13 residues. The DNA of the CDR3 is TGCGCCAGCAGCCTAGCCGACGTCGGGGAGCAGTACTTC. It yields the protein CASSLADVGEQYF.

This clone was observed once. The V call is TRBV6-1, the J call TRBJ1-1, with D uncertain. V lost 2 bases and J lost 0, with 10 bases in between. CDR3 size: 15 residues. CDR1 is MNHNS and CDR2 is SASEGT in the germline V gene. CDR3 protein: CASSELADMNTEAFF. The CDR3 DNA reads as TGTGCCAGCAGTGAACTCGCGGATATGAACACTGAAGCTTTCTTT.

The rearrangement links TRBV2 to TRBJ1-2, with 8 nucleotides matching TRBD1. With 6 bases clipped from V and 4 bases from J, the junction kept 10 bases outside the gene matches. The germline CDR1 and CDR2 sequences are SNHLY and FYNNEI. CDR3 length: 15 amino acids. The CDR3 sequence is CASRRQGPSTYGYTF. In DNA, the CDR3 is TGTGCCAGCAGAAGACAGGGGCCGTCGACCTATGGCTACACCTTC.

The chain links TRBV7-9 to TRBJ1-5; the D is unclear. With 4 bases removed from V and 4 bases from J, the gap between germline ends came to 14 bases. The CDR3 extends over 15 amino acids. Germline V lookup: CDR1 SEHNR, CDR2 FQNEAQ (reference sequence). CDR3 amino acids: CASSSNIGRNQPQHF. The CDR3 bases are TGTGCCAGCAGCTCCAACATAGGGAGAAATCAGCCCCAGCATTTT.

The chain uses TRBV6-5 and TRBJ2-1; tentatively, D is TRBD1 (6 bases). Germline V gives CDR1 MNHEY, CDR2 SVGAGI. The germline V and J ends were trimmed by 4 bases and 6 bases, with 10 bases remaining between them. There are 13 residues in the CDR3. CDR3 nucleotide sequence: TGTGCCAGCAGTTTGGGACACTTCAATGAGCAGTTCTTC. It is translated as CASSLGHFNEQFF.

The chain's CDR3 is CASSLATVSSYEQYF. The CDR3 DNA follows: TGTGCCAGCAGCTTAGCCACGGTCTCCTCCTACGAGCAGTACTTC. The chain has TRBV11-1 and TRBJ2-7; D remains ambiguous. CDR1 SGHAT and CDR2 FQDESV come from the germline V gene (reference sequence). CDR3 length equals 15 residues. V was shortened by 0 bases and J by 0 bases, with 9 bases between the two germline ends.

The CDR3 coding sequence is TGTGCCAGCTTTGATCAGGGAGGCTACACCTTC. Translated: CASFDQGGYTF. The chain combines TRBV6-1 with TRBJ1-2; the D gene is possibly TRBD1 (5 bases). Trimming cost V 8 bases and J 8 bases, with 12 bases left between them. Looked up from germline, CDR1 is MNHNS and CDR2 is SASEGT. The CDR3 loop spans 11 amino acids.

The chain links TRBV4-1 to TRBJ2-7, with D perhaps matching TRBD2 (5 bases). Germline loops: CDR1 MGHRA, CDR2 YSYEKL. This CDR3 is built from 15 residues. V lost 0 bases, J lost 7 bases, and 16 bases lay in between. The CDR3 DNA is TGCGCCAGCAGCCAAGAGGGATCGGGGTTCTGGGAGCAGTACTTC. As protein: CASSQEGSGFWEQYF.

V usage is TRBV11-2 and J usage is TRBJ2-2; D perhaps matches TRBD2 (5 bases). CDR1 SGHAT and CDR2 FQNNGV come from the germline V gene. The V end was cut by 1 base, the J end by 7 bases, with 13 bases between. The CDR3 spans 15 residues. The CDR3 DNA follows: TGTGCCAGCAGCTTAGGTGGGAGTGAGGTCGGGGAGCTGTTTTTT. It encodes CASSLGGSEVGELFF. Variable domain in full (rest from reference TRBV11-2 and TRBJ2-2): EAGVAQSPRYKIIEKRQSVAFWCNPISGHATLYWYQQILGQGPKLLIQFQNNGVVDDSQLPKDRFSAERLKGVDSTLKIQPAKLEDSAVYLCASSLGGSEVGELFFGEGSRLTVL.

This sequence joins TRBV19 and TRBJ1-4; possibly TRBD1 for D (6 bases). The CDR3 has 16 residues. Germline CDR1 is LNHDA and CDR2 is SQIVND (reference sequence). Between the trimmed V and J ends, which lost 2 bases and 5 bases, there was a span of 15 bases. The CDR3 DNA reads TGTGCCAGTAGTATATCCCGGACAGCCGAGAATGAAAAACTGTTTTTT. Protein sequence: CASSISRTAENEKLFF.

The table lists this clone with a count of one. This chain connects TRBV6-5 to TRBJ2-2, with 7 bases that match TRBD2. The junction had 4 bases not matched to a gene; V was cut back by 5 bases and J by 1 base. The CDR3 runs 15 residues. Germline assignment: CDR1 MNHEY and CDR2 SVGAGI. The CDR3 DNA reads TGTGCCAGCAGTCGACTAGCTGAGAACACCGGGGAGCTGTTTTTT. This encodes CASSRLAENTGELFF.